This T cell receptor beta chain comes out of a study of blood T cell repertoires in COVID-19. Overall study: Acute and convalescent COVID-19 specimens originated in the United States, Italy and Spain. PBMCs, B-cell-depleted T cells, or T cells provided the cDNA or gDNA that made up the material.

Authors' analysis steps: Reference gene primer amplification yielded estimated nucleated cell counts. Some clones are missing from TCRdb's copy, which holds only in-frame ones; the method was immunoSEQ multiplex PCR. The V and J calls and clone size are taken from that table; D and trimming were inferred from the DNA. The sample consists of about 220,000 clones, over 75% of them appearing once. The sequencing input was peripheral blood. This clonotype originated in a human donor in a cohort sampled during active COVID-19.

CDR3 DNA: TGTGCCAGCAGTGAATACGGGGGGGCCACTGAAGCTTTCTTT. Protein: CASSEYGGATEAFF. This chain links TRBV25-1 with TRBJ1-1, with D possibly matching TRBD1 (6 bases). The germline V gene has CDR1 MGHDK and CDR2 SYGVNS. The V gene lost 0 bases and the J gene lost 4 bases, with 9 bases spanning the gap. The CDR3 totals 14 residues. Combining the CDR3 with reference TRBV25-1 and TRBJ1-1 gives the whole variable domain EADIYQTPRYLVIGTGKKITLECSQTMGHDKMYWYQQDPGMELHLIHYSYGVNSTEKGDLSSESTVSRIRTEHFPLTLESARPSHTSQYLCASSEYGGATEAFFGQGTRLTVV.